The 22 T cell receptor beta chains given below trace back to one sample, sequenced in a study of blood T cell dynamics during melanoma immunotherapy. Noted time point: week 3, after first cycle of checkpoint inhibitor. TCRdb keeps only in-frame clones here, not all; method: immunoSEQ multiplex PCR. The sample has 15,000 to 20,000 clones, over 90% seen once. This specimen consisted of effector memory CD8+ T cells from blood, obtained from a patient treated with checkpoint blockade. The source is a human donor with melanoma.

The rearrangement uses TRBV5-6 and TRBJ1-1; the D is unclear. V gave up 0 bases and J gave up 6 bases, with 6 bases separating them. CDR3 size: 12 residues. Per germline, CDR1 SGHDT and CDR2 YYEEEE. The CDR3 protein is CASSLVQAEAFF. The CDR3 DNA follows: TGTGCCAGCAGCTTGGTTCAGGCTGAAGCTTTCTTT.

The gene calls are TRBV27 and TRBJ2-2; D may be TRBD1 (6 bases). Germline CDR1 reads MNHEY; CDR2 reads SMNVEV (reference sequence). This CDR3 is built from 15 residues. V gave up 3 bases and J gave up 5 bases, with 13 bases separating them. The CDR3 DNA follows: TGTGCCAGCAGTTTGTCAGGGGAGTTGACCGGGGAGCTGTTTTTT. It is translated as CASSLSGELTGELFF.

CDR3 DNA: TGTGCCAGCAGTGAAGCAAAAAGGGACAGGGAAGGTGGCTACACCTTC. Translated, it gives CASSEAKRDREGGYTF. This chain links TRBV6-1 with TRBJ1-2, with 9 positions matching TRBD1. Germline V gene data show CDR1 as MNHNS and CDR2 as SASEGT. V was clipped by 0 bases and J by 7 bases; unmatched bases: 9. CDR3 length equals 16 residues.

The chain links TRBV19 to TRBJ2-4; TRBD1 matches 7 bases. Germline CDR1 LNHDA, CDR2 SQIVND (reference sequence). There are 15 residues in the CDR3. J gave up 3 bases and V 5 bases, and 7 bases lay outside the gene matches. As DNA, the CDR3 is TGTGCCAGTAGTGATCACAGGGGTGGCAAAAACATTCAGTACTTC. Protein product: CASSDHRGGKNIQYF.

The count of this clone is one. The chain links TRBV6-1 to TRBJ2-2; tentative D call: TRBD1 (5 bases). There are 14 residues in the CDR3. CDR1 MNHNS and CDR2 SASEGT come from the germline V gene. With 10 bases removed from V and 6 bases from J, the gap between germline ends came to 18 bases. In DNA, the CDR3 is TGTGCCATTAAACCGACAGTTCTCTCCGGGGAGCTGTTTTTT. This gives the protein CAIKPTVLSGELFF.

V usage is TRBV9 and J usage is TRBJ2-1; 9 bases are a match to TRBD2. This CDR3 region has 17 residues. V dropped 4 bases and J dropped 0; count of bases not matched to a gene: 8. Germline-derived CDR1 and CDR2 are SGDLS and YYNGEE. Here the CDR3 reads CASSSRGSGSSYNEQFF. The CDR3 DNA reads TGTGCCAGCAGCTCCCGGGGTAGCGGGAGCTCCTACAATGAGCAGTTCTTC.

The J gene is TRBJ2-2, the V gene TRBV13; perhaps D is TRBD1 or TRBD2 (5 bases each). The CDR3 extends over 15 amino acids. Germline CDR1 reads PRHDT; CDR2 reads FYEKMQ (reference sequence). Trimming took off 4 bases at V and 5 bases at J, with 14 bases between the two ends. In DNA form, the CDR3 reads TGTGCCAGCAGCTCGGGGACCACCAGGACCGGGGAGCTGTTTTTT. Protein: CASSSGTTRTGELFF.

V and J are TRBV14 and TRBJ2-2, with 14 bases that match TRBD2. Germline V gene data show CDR1 as SGHDN and CDR2 as FVKESK. J gave up 0 bases and V 2 bases, and 5 bases lay outside the gene matches. The CDR3 covers 19 residues. CDR3 sequence (DNA): TGTGCCAGCAGCCAAAGACTAGCGGGAGGGCCCGCGAACACCGGGGAGCTGTTTTTT. As protein: CASSQRLAGGPANTGELFF.

V usage is TRBV6-5 and J usage is TRBJ2-7; D is perhaps TRBD2 (6 bases). CDR1 MNHEY and CDR2 SVGAGI come from the germline V gene. The CDR3 spans 12 residues. V was shortened by 2 bases and J by 6 bases, with 8 bases between the two germline ends. The CDR3 sequence: CASSYPEGEQYF. The CDR3 DNA sequence: TGTGCCAGCAGTTACCCGGAGGGCGAGCAGTACTTC.

The CDR3 nucleotides read TGTGCCAGCAGCGTCAGGGGGCTGGACGGGGAGCTGTTTTTT. This codes for CASSVRGLDGELFF. The rearrangement uses TRBV9 and TRBJ2-2, with TRBD1 matching over 8 bases. V was clipped by 2 bases and J by 7 bases; unmatched bases: 4. The CDR3 consists of 14 residues. CDR1 and CDR2 (germline): SGDLS, YYNGEE.

This clone has only one observation. Here the CDR3 reads CASSLGSGQFF. The CDR3 nucleotides read TGCGCCAGCAGCTTAGGTAGCGGGCAGTTCTTC. V and J are TRBV5-1 and TRBJ2-1, with D tentatively TRBD2 (6 bases). CDR3 length: 11 amino acids. V lost 2 bases and J 12 bases, leaving 9 bases between the germline ends. Per the germline V gene, CDR1 is SGHRS and CDR2 is YFSETQ.

The gene calls are TRBV14 and TRBJ2-7, with D unclear. Trimming removed 0 bases from V and 6 bases from J, with 9 bases in between. Germline CDR1 is SGHDN and CDR2 is FVKESK. The CDR3 runs 13 residues. The CDR3 DNA reads as TGTGCCAGCAGCCAAGATCCCCGCTCCGAGCAGTACTTC. Protein product: CASSQDPRSEQYF.

The sample holds one count of this clone. The rearrangement links TRBV5-3 to TRBJ1-5; 7 nucleotides match TRBD1. TRBV5-3 is sorted into the ORF group, with uncertain function. After removal of 1 base from V and 0 bases from J, the junction contained 16 bases not matched to a gene. CDR3 length equals 20 residues. CDR3 coding DNA: TGTGCCAGAAGCTTGCTCCACCCGGAGACAGGGCCGGATAGCAATCAGCCCCAGCATTTT. Protein product: CARSLLHPETGPDSNQPQHF.

The chain employs TRBV5-1 and TRBJ1-1; D not resolved. V lost 4 bases to trimming and J lost 4 bases, with 11 bases between them. CDR1 and CDR2 from the germline V gene are SGHRS and YFSETQ. This CDR3 has 13 residues. CDR3: CASSLEESTEAFF. The CDR3 DNA follows: TGCGCCAGCAGCCTGGAGGAGTCCACTGAAGCTTTCTTT.

A word on this clone: An end of the junction does not agree with germline; a read error may underlie this. This sequence joins TRBV6-1 and TRBJ2-7, with 15 bases aligning to TRBD2. The CDR3 has 17 amino acids. Germline loops: CDR1 MNHNS, CDR2 SASEGT. This CDR3 is CAISAWTSGRESYEQYF. CDR3 bases: TGTGCCATCAGTGCATGGACTAGCGGGAGGGAATCCTACGAGCAGTACTTC.

This chain uses TRBV27 with TRBJ2-2; D not certain. The germline CDR1 and CDR2 sequences are MNHEY and SMNVEV (reference sequence). V was clipped by 6 bases and J by 1 base, with 15 bases between them. The CDR3 extends over 16 amino acids. CDR3 residues: CASSLLLGLNTGELFF. The CDR3 DNA is TGTGCCAGCAGCCTGCTTTTGGGTCTGAACACCGGGGAGCTGTTTTTT.

The gene calls are TRBV28 and TRBJ1-2; D gene ambiguous. Per the germline V gene, CDR1 is MDHEN and CDR2 is SYDVKM. V was pared by 3 bases and J by 5 bases, with 13 bases between. The CDR3 extends over 14 amino acids. CDR3 region: CASSLRWVQYGYTF. The CDR3 DNA is TGTGCCAGCAGTTTGAGGTGGGTGCAGTATGGCTACACCTTC.

The chain uses TRBV9 and TRBJ1-6; 7 nucleotides match TRBD1. Germline assignment: CDR1 SGDLS and CDR2 YYNGEE. The CDR3 length is 15 residues. V trimming: 3 bases; J trimming: 8 bases; junction bases outside the gene matches: 8. CDR3 bases: TGTGCCAGCAGCGGTCGACAGGGAGGAGATTCACCCCTCCACTTT. It yields the protein CASSGRQGGDSPLHF.

The chain combines TRBV5-6 with TRBJ2-7; possible D gene TRBD2, 6 bases. Germline V gene data show CDR1 as SGHDT and CDR2 as YYEEEE. The CDR3 runs 14 residues. Between the trimmed V and J ends, which lost 4 bases and 4 bases, there was a span of 15 bases. Here the CDR3 DNA reads TGTGCCAGCAGCCGCGGGGCATCCAAGTACGAGCAGTACTTC. Encoded protein: CASSRGASKYEQYF. The full variable domain, rest sourced from reference TRBV5-6 and TRBJ2-7, is DAGVTQSPTHLIKTRGQQVTLRCSPKSGHDTVSWYQQALGQGPQFIFQYYEEEERQRGNFPDRFSGHQFPNYSSELNVNALLLGDSALYLCASSRGASKYEQYFGPGTRLTVT.

The rearrangement uses TRBV7-2 and TRBJ2-1, with 15 bases fitting TRBD2. The CDR3 contains 19 residues. The V gene's germline CDR1 is SGHTA and CDR2 FQGNSA. The junction had 8 bases not matched to a gene; V was cut back by 5 bases and J by 0 bases. The CDR3 region has the DNA TGTGCCAGCAGCCCAGGACTAGCGGGAGGGTTGAGCTCCTACAATGAGCAGTTCTTC. Its translation is CASSPGLAGGLSSYNEQFF.

The chain has TRBV21-1 and TRBJ2-3; the table's D gene call, TRBD2, was not cross checked with the DNA. TRBV21-1 is classified as a pseudogene. CDR3 length: 17 amino acids. The CDR3 is CASSKEAGGPPTDTQYF. The CDR3 DNA sequence: TGTGCCAGCAGCAAAGAAGCGGGAGGTCCCCCCACAGATACGCAGTATTTT.

This rearrangement joins TRBV6-1 to TRBJ1-2; no definite D call. The germline CDR1 and CDR2 sequences are MNHNS and SASEGT. Trimming took off 1 base at V and 4 bases at J, with 7 bases between the two ends. CDR3 size: 13 residues. The CDR3 loop is CASSEGPLYGYTF. CDR3 coding DNA: TGTGCCAGCAGTGAAGGACCCCTCTATGGCTACACCTTC.